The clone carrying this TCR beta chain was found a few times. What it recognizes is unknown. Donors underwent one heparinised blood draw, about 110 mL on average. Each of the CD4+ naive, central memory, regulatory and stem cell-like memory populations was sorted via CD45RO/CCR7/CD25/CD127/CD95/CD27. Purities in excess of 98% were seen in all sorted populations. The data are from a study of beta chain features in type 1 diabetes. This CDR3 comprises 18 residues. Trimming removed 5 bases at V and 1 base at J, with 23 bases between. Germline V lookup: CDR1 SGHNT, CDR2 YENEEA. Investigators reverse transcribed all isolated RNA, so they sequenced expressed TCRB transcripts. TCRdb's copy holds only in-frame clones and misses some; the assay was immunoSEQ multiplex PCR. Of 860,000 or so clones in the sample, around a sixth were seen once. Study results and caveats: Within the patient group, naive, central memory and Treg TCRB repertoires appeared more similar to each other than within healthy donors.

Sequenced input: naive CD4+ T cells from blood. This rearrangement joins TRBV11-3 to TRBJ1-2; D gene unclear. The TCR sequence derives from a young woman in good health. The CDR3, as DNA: TGTGCCAGCAGCCCCAAATACGCGGCAGTCCATCATAACTATGGCTACACCTTC. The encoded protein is CASSPKYAAVHHNYGYTF.